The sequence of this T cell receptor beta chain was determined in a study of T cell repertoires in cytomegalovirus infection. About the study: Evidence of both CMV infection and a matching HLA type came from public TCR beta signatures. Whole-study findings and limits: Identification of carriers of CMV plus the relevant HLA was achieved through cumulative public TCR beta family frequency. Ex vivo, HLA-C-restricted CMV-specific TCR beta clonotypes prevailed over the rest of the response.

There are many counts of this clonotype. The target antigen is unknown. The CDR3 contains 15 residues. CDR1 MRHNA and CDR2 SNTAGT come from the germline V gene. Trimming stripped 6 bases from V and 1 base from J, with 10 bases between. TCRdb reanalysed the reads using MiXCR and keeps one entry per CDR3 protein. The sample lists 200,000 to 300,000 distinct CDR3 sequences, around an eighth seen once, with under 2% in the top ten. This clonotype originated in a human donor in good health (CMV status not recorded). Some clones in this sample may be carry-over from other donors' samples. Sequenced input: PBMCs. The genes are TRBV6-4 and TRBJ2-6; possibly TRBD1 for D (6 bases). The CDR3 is CASSPGQSGANVLTF. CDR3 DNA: TGTGCCAGCAGCCCAGGACAGTCTGGGGCCAACGTCCTGACTTTC.